Presented here are 32 T cell receptor beta chains from one specimen sequenced in a study of vaccination and CD4 T cells after COVID-19. Treatment of the sample: roughly 10-day PBMC culture with coronavirus spike peptide pools or control peptides (ViraFEST assay). Antigens of these TCRs are unknown. The Oncomine TCR Beta short-read assay was applied to DNA of cultured CD4+ T cells. One entry per CDR3 protein, called by TCRdb with MiXCR from the PCR reads. The sample shows roughly 7,200 distinct CDR3 sequences, less than 30% of them seen only once. The sequences come from CD4+ T cells from blood, cultured in vitro, collected after SARS-CoV-2 vaccination. These receptors were taken from a human donor who had recovered from COVID-19.

This clonotype was found a few times. The rearrangement links TRBV11-3 to TRBJ2-1, with D tentatively TRBD1 (5 bases). CDR3 size: 15 residues. Between the trimmed V and J ends, which lost 7 bases and 2 bases, there was a span of 15 bases. Germline CDR1 is SGHNT and CDR2 is YENEEA. The CDR3 here is CASTTPRAPYNEQFF. The DNA for the CDR3 is TGTGCCAGCACCACCCCCAGGGCTCCCTACAATGAGCAGTTCTTC.

The gene calls are TRBV28 and TRBJ1-2; D is perhaps TRBD1 (5 bases). This CDR3 has 13 amino acids. Germline CDR1 and CDR2: MDHEN and SYDVKM. V was cut by 4 bases and J by 5 bases, with 11 bases left in between. CDR3 in DNA: TGTGCCAGCAGTTCAGGACAAGGATATGGCTACACCTTC. This gives the protein CASSSGQGYGYTF.

This clonotype rates as medium-sized. The chain is built from TRBV6-5 and TRBJ2-7; D assignment may be TRBD1 or TRBD2 (6 bases each). Trimming took 1 base from V and 6 from J, leaving 16 bases between them. CDR3 length: 15 residues. Germline assignment: CDR1 MNHEY and CDR2 SVGAGI. The CDR3 DNA follows: TGTGCCAGCAGTTACTACAGCGCTGGGGGGCTCGAGCAGTACTTC. Its translation: CASSYYSAGGLEQYF.

V is TRBV28 and J is TRBJ2-1, with a possible D match to TRBD2 (7 bases). Trimming cost V 5 bases and J 7 bases, with 15 bases left between them. The length of the CDR3 is 14 residues. Germline CDR1 and CDR2: MDHEN and SYDVKM. The CDR3 region has the DNA TGTGCCAGCAGTACCGGGGGGCTCAGGAATGAGCAGTTCTTC. Protein product: CASSTGGLRNEQFF.

This clonotype was counted only a few times. J is TRBJ1-1 and V is TRBV20-1; no firm D call. Between the trimmed V and J ends, which lost 3 bases and 0 bases, there was a span of 5 bases. CDR1 is DFQATT and CDR2 is SNEGSKA in the germline V gene (reference sequence). The CDR3 sequence is 12 residues long. The CDR3 here is CSARKLNTEAFF. In DNA, the CDR3 is TGCAGTGCTAGGAAACTGAACACTGAAGCTTTCTTT.

The V gene is TRBV6-2 or TRBV6-3, the J gene TRBJ2-1; D might be TRBD2 (5 bases). This CDR3 is 14 amino acids long. V gave up 5 bases and J gave up 2 bases, with 10 bases separating them. Germline V gene sequence: CDR1 MNHEY, CDR2 SVGEGT. Here the CDR3 reads CASSPLVPYNEQFF. DNA of the CDR3: TGTGCCAGCAGTCCACTAGTTCCCTACAATGAGCAGTTCTTC.

The V gene is TRBV9, the J gene TRBJ1-6, with D uncertain. CDR3 length: 17 residues. The V end lost 5 bases, the J end lost 3 bases, and 18 bases lay between the germline ends. The germline gives CDR1 SGDLS, CDR2 YYNGEE. As DNA, the CDR3 is TGTGCCAGCAGTGAGGGCGGCCAGCCAGGCTATAATTCACCCCTCCACTTT. This sequence encodes CASSEGGQPGYNSPLHF.

A few counts support this clonotype. The genes are TRBV4-3 and TRBJ2-6, with D unresolved. Trimming shortened V by 4 bases and J by 2 bases, and 9 bases separated the two germline ends. This CDR3 has 15 amino acids. Per germline, CDR1 LGHNA and CDR2 YSLEER. The CDR3 spells CASSPRTPGANVLTF. The CDR3 DNA reads TGCGCCAGCAGCCCTCGGACCCCTGGGGCCAACGTCCTGACTTTC.

This clonotype was seen a few times. The chain links TRBV11-3 to TRBJ2-5; D perhaps matches TRBD1 (6 bases). The V end was cut by 0 bases, the J end by 2 bases, with 10 bases between. From germline, CDR1 is SGHNT and CDR2 YENEEA. The CDR3 has 15 amino acids. The CDR3 nucleotides are TGTGCCAGCAGCTTAGAGGCAGGGGCTCAAGAGACCCAGTACTTC. It encodes CASSLEAGAQETQYF.

The chain has TRBV6-1 and TRBJ2-7; possibly TRBD2 for D (5 bases). CDR3 size: 15 residues. Germline lookup yields CDR1 MNHNS and CDR2 SASEGT. V dropped 3 bases and J dropped 3 bases, with 15 bases sitting between them. The CDR3 spells CASSERVSPLYEQYF. The CDR3 DNA sequence: TGTGCCAGCAGTGAGCGGGTGAGCCCTCTCTACGAGCAGTACTTC.

This clonotype showed up just a few times. The V and J genes are TRBV10-3 and TRBJ2-5; TRBD1 agrees at 7 bases. CDR3 length: 15 residues. CDR1 and CDR2 from the germline V gene are ENHRY and SYGVKD. Trimming at V came to 2 bases and at J to 7 bases, leaving 10 bases not matched to a gene. The CDR3 loop reads CAISERQGTLGTQYF. The CDR3 coding sequence is TGTGCCATCAGTGAGCGACAGGGCACCTTGGGGACCCAGTACTTC.

Relative to its sample, this clonotype is medium-sized (0.01 to 0.1%). The chain combines TRBV6-1 with TRBJ2-5; 11 bases match TRBD1. The germline gives CDR1 MNHNS, CDR2 SASEGT. V lost 7 bases to trimming and J lost 6 bases; unmatched junction nucleotides: 10. The CDR3 length is 15 residues. CDR3 sequence reads: CASIDRTGGLKTQYF. The CDR3 nucleotides are TGTGCCAGCATAGACCGGACAGGGGGCTTGAAGACCCAGTACTTC.

The chain has TRBV5-4 and TRBJ2-3; D is ambiguous. In germline, CDR1 is SGHNT, CDR2 YYREEE (reference sequence). V lost 0 bases, J lost 0 bases, and 5 bases lay in between. The CDR3 is 14 residues long. DNA for the CDR3: TGTGCCAGCAGCTTGGCTAAAAGCACAGATACGCAGTATTTT. It specifies CASSLAKSTDTQYF.

This clonotype was seen only a few times. This chain joins TRBV27 and TRBJ1-5; 10 bases are shared with TRBD1. Trimming cost V 5 bases and J 1 base; bases outside gene matches: 8. The CDR3 contains 17 residues. Germline CDR1 MNHEY, CDR2 SMNVEV (reference sequence). In DNA form, the CDR3 reads TGTGCCAGCAGTCCCCGGACAGGGGGGGGAAGCAATCAGCCCCAGCATTTT. Residues: CASSPRTGGGSNQPQHF.

This clonotype appeared once. V and J are TRBV2 and TRBJ2-1; D is undetermined. V was trimmed by 7 bases and J by 0 bases, leaving 10 bases between them. Germline lookup yields CDR1 SNHLY and CDR2 FYNNEI. The CDR3 is made up of 14 amino acids. CDR3 nucleotides: TGTGCCAGCACAGAGGCAAGCTCCTACAATGAGCAGTTCTTC. Protein sequence: CASTEASSYNEQFF.

The V call is TRBV7-9, the J call TRBJ1-6, with no clear D. Trimming shortened V by 7 bases and J by 1 base, and 8 bases separated the two germline ends. Germline CDR1 is SEHNR and CDR2 is FQNEAQ (reference sequence). The CDR3 runs to 14 residues. CDR3 amino acids: CASNLGSYNSPLHF. The CDR3 DNA follows: TGTGCCAGCAACCTTGGATCCTATAATTCACCCCTCCACTTT.

This clonotype is termed medium-sized. This chain joins TRBV20-1 and TRBJ2-5; possibly TRBD2 for D (6 bases). This CDR3 region has 13 residues. The germline V and J ends were trimmed by 5 bases and 4 bases, with 14 bases remaining between them. CDR1 and CDR2 (germline): DFQATT, SNEGSKA (reference sequence). In DNA form, the CDR3 reads TGCAGTGCTGGCCTGGGGGGACGAGAGACCCAGTACTTC. Amino acids: CSAGLGGRETQYF.

The V and J genes are TRBV29-1 and TRBJ1-5; 7 bases align to TRBD1. Germline V gives CDR1 SQVTM, CDR2 ANQGSEA. The CDR3 sequence is 13 residues long. The ends lost 4 bases at V and 7 bases at J; junction bases unmatched: 7. This CDR3 reads CSVGQGDRQPQHF. The CDR3 nucleotides are TGCAGCGTTGGGCAGGGGGATCGGCAGCCCCAGCATTTT. Supplemented by reference TRBV29-1 and TRBJ1-5, the full variable domain reads SAVISQKPSRDICQRGTSLTIQCQVDSQVTMMFWYRQQPGQSLTLIATANQGSEATYESGFVIDKFPISRPNLTFSTLTVSNMSPEDSSIYLCSVGQGDRQPQHFGDGTRLSIL.

J is TRBJ2-5 and V is TRBV10-3, with 10 bases aligning to TRBD2. Germline V gives CDR1 ENHRY, CDR2 SYGVKD. The CDR3 contains 14 residues. J was trimmed by 3 bases and V by 5 bases; bases with no gene match: 3. CDR3 in amino acids: CAISLAGEEETQYF. As DNA, the CDR3 is TGTGCCATCAGTCTAGCGGGAGAGGAAGAGACCCAGTACTTC.

The rearrangement uses TRBV10-3 and TRBJ2-3, with D unresolved. Trimming removed 5 bases from V and 2 bases from J, with 8 bases in between. The V gene's germline CDR1 is ENHRY and CDR2 SYGVKD. CDR3 length: 13 residues. For the CDR3, the DNA is TGTGCCATCAGTCTCGAGAACACAGATACGCAGTATTTT. Its protein product is CAISLENTDTQYF.

The sample holds a few counts of this clonotype. The chain couples TRBV7-2 to TRBJ2-1; 8 bases line up with TRBD1. The CDR3 extends over 16 amino acids. V was clipped by 5 bases and J by 5 bases; unmatched bases: 11. The germline gives CDR1 SGHTA, CDR2 FQGNSA. The CDR3 reads CASSPRTGITNNEQFF. In DNA, the CDR3 is TGTGCCAGCAGCCCCCGGACAGGGATCACCAACAATGAGCAGTTCTTC. Complete variable domain (other parts from reference TRBV7-2 and TRBJ2-1): GAGVSQSPSNKVTEKGKDVELRCDPISGHTALYWYRQSLGQGLEFLIYFQGNSAPDKSGLPSDRFSAERTGGSVSTLTIQRTQQEDSAVYLCASSPRTGITNNEQFFGPGTRLTVL.

This clonotype is categorized as large (0.1 to 1%). The rearrangement uses TRBV20-1 and TRBJ1-6; 9 bases fit TRBD1. V shed 7 bases and J 7 bases; nucleotides not matched to a gene: 14. Germline values: CDR1 DFQATT, CDR2 SNEGSKA (reference sequence). This CDR3 has 16 amino acids. The CDR3 DNA follows: TGCAGTGTCCTAGAGATCCCGGGGACAGGGAATTCACCCCTCCACTTT. Its protein is CSVLEIPGTGNSPLHF.

This clonotype was recorded a few times. V is TRBV20-1 and J is TRBJ2-7; D ambiguous. Germline V gene lookup returns CDR1 DFQATT and CDR2 SNEGSKA (reference sequence). The CDR3 loop spans 15 amino acids. Trimming shortened V by 0 bases and J by 2 bases, and 14 bases separated the two germline ends. The CDR3 region has the DNA TGCAGTGCTAGAGATTACAGTCACAACACCTACGAGCAGTACTTC. Residues: CSARDYSHNTYEQYF.

This clonotype was picked up a small number of times. The chain carries TRBV10-3 and TRBJ1-5; D is ambiguous. The CDR3 covers 14 residues. Germline V gene sequence: CDR1 ENHRY, CDR2 SYGVKD. Trimming stripped 3 bases from V and 0 bases from J, with 6 bases between. CDR3 region: CAISDPDSNQPQHF. DNA of the CDR3: TGTGCCATCAGTGATCCCGATAGCAATCAGCCCCAGCATTTT.

V usage is TRBV20-1 and J usage is TRBJ2-3, with D hard to call. The CDR3 runs 14 residues. Per the germline V gene, CDR1 is DFQATT and CDR2 is SNEGSKA (reference sequence). The ends were cut back, 6 bases at V and 7 bases at J, with 20 bases in the middle. CDR3 sequence reads: CSARVLAGTNTQYF. In DNA, the CDR3 is TGCAGTGCAAGGGTCCTGGCCGGAACAAATACGCAGTATTTT.

The chain combines TRBV19 with TRBJ1-5; the D gene is possibly TRBD1 (5 bases). The CDR3 sequence is 12 residues long. V gave up 9 bases and J gave up 3 bases, with 9 bases separating them. Per germline, CDR1 LNHDA and CDR2 SQIVND (reference sequence). The CDR3 protein is CASRDLNQPQHF. The CDR3 DNA reads TGTGCCAGCAGGGACCTCAATCAGCCCCAGCATTTT.

The chain carries TRBV4-1 and TRBJ1-5, with a tentative D call TRBD1 (5 bases). V shed 6 bases and J shed 2 bases, with 11 bases lying between them. CDR3 length equals 14 residues. CDR1 is MGHRA and CDR2 is YSYEKL in the germline V gene. CDR3 protein: CASSLGGGNQPQHF. The CDR3 DNA reads TGCGCCAGCAGTCTGGGGGGGGGCAATCAGCCCCAGCATTTT.

Within the sample, this clonotype is medium-sized. The chain carries TRBV28 and TRBJ2-5; the D gene is possibly TRBD2 (7 bases). Between the trimmed V and J ends, which lost 3 bases and 9 bases, there was a span of 17 bases. CDR3 size: 14 residues. From germline, CDR1 is MDHEN and CDR2 SYDVKM. This chain's CDR3 is CASSLGAGATAQYF. For the CDR3, the DNA is TGTGCCAGCAGTTTGGGCGCGGGGGCGACGGCCCAGTACTTC. The full variable domain, in which reference TRBV28 and TRBJ2-5 provide the parts outside the CDR3, is DVKVTQSSRYLVKRTGEKVFLECVQDMDHENMFWYRQDPGLGLRLIYFSYDVKMKEKGDIPEGYSVSREKKERFSLILESASTNQTSMYLCASSLGAGATAQYFGPGTRLLVL.

Of note for this clonotype: The CDR3 ends on some other residue instead of the conserved phenylalanine or tryptophan, so this is likely a read error. This chain links TRBV15 with TRBJ2-5; 10 bases align to TRBD2. Per germline, CDR1 LNHNV and CDR2 YYDKDF (reference sequence). The CDR3 extends over 16 amino acids. The J segment lost 4 bases and the V segment lost 4 bases, leaving 9 bases of the junction unmatched. CDR3 bases: TGTGCCACCAGCACCCGGACTAGCGGAGGGGGAGAGACCCAGTACCTC. This translates into CATSTRTSGGGETQYL.

The chain couples TRBV20-1 to TRBJ1-5; no clear D gene. The CDR3 sequence is 16 residues long. V lost 5 bases and J lost 0, with 17 bases in between. Germline values: CDR1 DFQATT, CDR2 SNEGSKA (reference sequence). CDR3 nucleotide sequence: TGCAGTGCTCACCCGAGGACCGGATATAGCAATCAGCCCCAGCATTTT. It specifies CSAHPRTGYSNQPQHF.

V and J are TRBV27 and TRBJ1-5; D gene uncertain. The V gene's germline CDR1 is MNHEY and CDR2 SMNVEV (reference sequence). V shed 3 bases and J shed 2 bases, with 11 bases lying between them. CDR3 length: 15 residues. The CDR3 DNA is TGTGCCAGCAGTTTCGGTACCGGGGGCAATCAGCCCCAGCATTTT. Amino acids: CASSFGTGGNQPQHF.

The chain has TRBV12-3 or TRBV12-4 and TRBJ2-7, with 8 positions matching TRBD1. J was trimmed by 3 bases and V by 5 bases; bases with no gene match: 3. This CDR3 has 13 amino acids. The CDR3 sequence: CASSATGVYEQYF. The CDR3 bases are TGTGCCAGCAGTGCGACAGGGGTCTACGAGCAGTACTTC.